The next 10 T cell receptor beta chains were all read from a single sample in a study of blood T cells in healthy people across ages. The authors ran a second PCR of roughly 6 to 11 cycles using a sample-barcoded 5' primer and a J-beta primer mix. One entry per CDR3 protein, called by TCRdb with MiXCR from the 5' RACE reads. The data show over 1.5 million distinct CDR3 sequences, around 50% seen once. Sequenced input: blood. Source of these receptors: a woman aged 40 to 50 in good health.

This chain joins TRBV20-1 and TRBJ2-3; 8 nucleotides match TRBD2. This CDR3 has 16 amino acids. Trimming cost V 6 bases and J 2 bases; bases outside gene matches: 13. The germline gives CDR1 DFQATT, CDR2 SNEGSKA (reference sequence). CDR3 in DNA: TGCAGTGCGCCCGAAACCGGGACTAGGTTCACAGATACGCAGTATTTT. Encoded protein: CSAPETGTRFTDTQYF.

This chain links TRBV4-1 with TRBJ2-3, with 7 nucleotides matching TRBD1. V lost 3 bases, J lost 0 bases, and 21 bases stayed unmatched. The germline gives CDR1 MGHRA, CDR2 YSYEKL. CDR3 size: 21 residues. The CDR3: CASSQEPVGGAVRSSTDTQYF. The CDR3 DNA is TGCGCCAGCAGCCAGGAACCGGTAGGGGGCGCAGTTAGAAGTAGCACAGATACGCAGTATTTT.

The V and J genes are TRBV12-3 or TRBV12-4 and TRBJ1-1, with TRBD1 as a possible D gene (5 bases). The CDR3 contains 14 residues. The V and J ends lost 7 bases and 1 base respectively, with 13 bases between them. The CDR3 DNA reads as TGTGCCAGCACCCTGACAGCCACGAACACTGAAGCTTTCTTT. It yields the protein CASTLTATNTEAFF.

In its sample, this clonotype was seen a few times. The rearrangement links TRBV4-3 to TRBJ2-4; D is ambiguous. V shed 0 bases and J shed 0 bases, with 12 bases lying between them. The CDR3 consists of 17 residues. The germline V gene encodes CDR1 LGHNA and CDR2 YSLEER. The CDR3 nucleotides are TGCGCCAGCAGCCAAGATGGCGCAGGCCTAGCCAAAAACATTCAGTACTTC. Its translation is CASSQDGAGLAKNIQYF.

As DNA, the CDR3 is TGCAGTGCTAGCCTCCGGGCAGCCTCAGACTACACCTTC. It specifies CSASLRAASDYTF. The chain links TRBV20-1 to TRBJ1-2; D call uncertain. Germline assignment: CDR1 DFQATT and CDR2 SNEGSKA (reference sequence). Trimming took off 3 bases at V and 10 bases at J, with 18 bases between the two ends. The CDR3 runs 13 residues.

The chain links TRBV10-1 to TRBJ2-1, with 11 bases aligning to TRBD2. CDR3 length: 15 residues. Germline values: CDR1 WNHNN, CDR2 SYGVQD (reference sequence). V was pared by 5 bases and J by 8 bases, with 8 bases of the junction left unmatched. Written as DNA, the CDR3 is TGCGCCAGCAGTTTACTAGCGGGGGCAAGTCATGAGCAGTTCTTC. Protein: CASSLLAGASHEQFF.

The V gene is TRBV20-1, the J gene TRBJ2-1, with 9 bases identical to TRBD2. The V gene's germline CDR1 is DFQATT and CDR2 SNEGSKA (reference sequence). The J segment lost 0 bases and the V segment lost 2 bases, leaving 5 bases of the junction unmatched. The CDR3 loop spans 16 amino acids. The DNA for the CDR3 is TGCAGTGCTAGACGAGCGGGGGGCTTCTCCTACAATGAGCAGTTCTTC. Protein sequence: CSARRAGGFSYNEQFF.

CDR3 in amino acids: CASSQALAGDADTQYF. The CDR3 bases are TGCGCCAGCAGCCAAGCACTAGCGGGCGATGCAGATACGCAGTATTTT. The rearrangement joins TRBV4-3 to TRBJ2-3, with 9 bases matching TRBD2. The V segment lost 1 base and the J segment 4 bases; nucleotides outside the gene matches: 6. This CDR3 has 16 amino acids. Germline loops: CDR1 LGHNA, CDR2 YSLEER.

The rearrangement links TRBV18 to TRBJ2-3; 9 positions match TRBD2. After removal of 7 bases from V and 2 bases from J, the junction contained 22 bases not matched to a gene. This CDR3 is 20 amino acids long. CDR1 KGHSH and CDR2 LQKENI come from the germline V gene. CDR3 in DNA: TGTGCCAGCTTATACCAAATCCGGGGGACTAGCCTTGAAACCACAGATACGCAGTATTTT. Translation gives CASLYQIRGTSLETTDTQYF. Using reference TRBV18 and TRBJ2-3 for the parts outside the CDR3, the full variable domain is NAGVMQNPRHLVRRRGQEARLRCSPMKGHSHVYWYRQLPEEGLKFMVYLQKENIIDESGMPKERFSAEFPKEGPSILRIQQVVRGDSAAYFCASLYQIRGTSLETTDTQYFGPGTRLTVL.

Concerning this clonotype: It is unclear where the CDR3 begins or ends on the DNA, so no DNA is shown, and the CDR3 is as TCRdb lists it. The CDR3 spells CASSQTVGPGQPQHF. The rearrangement uses TRBV16 and TRBJ1-5; TRBD1, the table's D call, was not compared with the DNA. The V gene's germline CDR1 is KGHSY and CDR2 FQNENV. Including both end residues, the CDR3 is 15 amino acids long.